This TCR beta chain was sequenced in a study of Ad26.COV2.S vaccination and SARS-CoV-2 variants. Study-wide background: Donor joined the COV1001 Ad26.COV2.S trial arm. Ad26.COV2.S given intramuscularly, once or twice 56 days apart.

Study results and limitations: Analyses of TCR breadth and depth may have underestimated total T cell responses.

The table lists this clone with a count of one. The antigen is not known. The germline V and J ends were trimmed by 4 bases and 11 bases, with 14 bases remaining between them. The CDR3 is 12 amino acids. Germline CDR1 KGHSH, CDR2 LQKENI. Stated treatment: roughly 18 received Ad26.COV2.S at low or high dose, single or two shots; a few received placebo; per-sample allocation not given. Sampling happened 63 days after the first vaccine or placebo injection. Ad26 vector vaccine expressed Wuhan-strain SARS-CoV-2 spike. Profiling relied on immunoSEQ multiplex PCR, and the TCRdb table lists in-frame clones only, not all of them. The data hold 360,000 or so clones, with about nine tenths observed a single time.

The source was peripheral blood, collected in a trial of Ad26.COV2.S vaccine versus placebo. The receptor comes from a person aged 18-65 years who received the Ad26.COV2.S COVID-19 vaccine or a placebo. The rearrangement links TRBV18 to TRBJ1-1; D is unclear. This chain's CDR3 is CASSRDEQEAFF. Here the CDR3 DNA reads TGTGCCAGCTCACGAGATGAACAAGAGGCTTTCTTT.